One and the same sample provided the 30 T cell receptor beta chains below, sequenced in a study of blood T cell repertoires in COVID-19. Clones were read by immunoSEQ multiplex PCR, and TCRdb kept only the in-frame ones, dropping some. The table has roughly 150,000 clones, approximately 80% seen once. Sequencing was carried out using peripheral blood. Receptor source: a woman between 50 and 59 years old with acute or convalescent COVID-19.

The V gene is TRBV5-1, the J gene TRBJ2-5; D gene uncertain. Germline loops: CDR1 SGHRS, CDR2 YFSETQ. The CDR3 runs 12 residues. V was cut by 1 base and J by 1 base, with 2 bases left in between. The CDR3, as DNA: TGCGCCAGCAGCTTGCGCCAAGAGACCCAGTACTTC. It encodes CASSLRQETQYF.

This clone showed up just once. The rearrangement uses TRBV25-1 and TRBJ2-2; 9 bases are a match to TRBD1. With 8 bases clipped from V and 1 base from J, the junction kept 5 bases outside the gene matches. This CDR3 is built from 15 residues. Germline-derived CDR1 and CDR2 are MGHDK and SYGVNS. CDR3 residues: CASGRTGVNTGELFF. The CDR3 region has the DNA TGTGCCAGCGGCCGGACAGGGGTGAACACCGGGGAGCTGTTTTTT.

CDR3 sequence (DNA): TGTGCCAGCAGCTTAGAAGGGACAGGGAGAGAAAAACTGTTTTTT. This encodes CASSLEGTGREKLFF. This chain joins TRBV7-9 and TRBJ1-4; 9 positions agree with TRBD1. With V trimmed by 1 base and J by 8 bases, 5 bases remained unmatched. The V gene's germline CDR1 is SEHNR and CDR2 FQNEAQ (reference sequence). CDR3 length equals 15 residues.

The CDR3 nucleotides read TGTGCCAGCAGTCGTTACTCCTACGAGCAGTACTTC. Encoded protein: CASSRYSYEQYF. The chain combines TRBV12-3 or TRBV12-4 with TRBJ2-7; no firm D call. Trimming stripped 5 bases from V and 0 bases from J, with 5 bases between. There are 12 residues in the CDR3.

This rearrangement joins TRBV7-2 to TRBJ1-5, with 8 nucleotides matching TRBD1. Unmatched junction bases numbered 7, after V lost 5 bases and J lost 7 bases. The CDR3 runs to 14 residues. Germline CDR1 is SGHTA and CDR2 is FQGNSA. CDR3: CASSVDRGGQPQHF. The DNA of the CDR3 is TGTGCCAGCAGCGTAGACAGGGGCGGCCAGCCCCAGCATTTT.

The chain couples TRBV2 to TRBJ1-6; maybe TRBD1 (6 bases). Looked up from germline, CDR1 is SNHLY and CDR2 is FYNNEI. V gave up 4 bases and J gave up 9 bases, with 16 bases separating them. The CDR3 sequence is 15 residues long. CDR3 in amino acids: CASSVDRLSSSPLHF. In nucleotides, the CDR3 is TGTGCCAGCAGTGTGGACAGATTGTCGTCTTCACCCCTCCACTTT.

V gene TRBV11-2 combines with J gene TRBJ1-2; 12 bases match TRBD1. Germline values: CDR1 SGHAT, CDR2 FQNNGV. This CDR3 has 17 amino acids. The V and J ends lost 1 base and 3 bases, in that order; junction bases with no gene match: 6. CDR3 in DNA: TGTGCCAGCAGCTTAGGGGACAGGGGGCGCTCGGACTATGGCTACACCTTC. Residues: CASSLGDRGRSDYGYTF.

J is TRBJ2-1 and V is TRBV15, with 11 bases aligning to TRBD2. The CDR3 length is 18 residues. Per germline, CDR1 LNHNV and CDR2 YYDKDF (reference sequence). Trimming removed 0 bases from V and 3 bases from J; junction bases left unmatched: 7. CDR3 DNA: TGTGCCACCAGCAGAGATTTACTAGCGGGAGTAGTCTACAATGAGCAGTTCTTC. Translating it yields CATSRDLLAGVVYNEQFF.

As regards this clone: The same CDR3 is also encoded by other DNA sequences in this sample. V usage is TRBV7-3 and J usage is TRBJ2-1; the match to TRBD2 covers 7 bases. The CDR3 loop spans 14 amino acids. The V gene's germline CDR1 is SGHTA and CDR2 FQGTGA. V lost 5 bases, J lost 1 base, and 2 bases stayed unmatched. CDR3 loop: CASSLGGSYNEQFF. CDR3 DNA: TGTGCCAGCAGCCTCGGGGGGTCCTACAATGAGCAGTTCTTC.

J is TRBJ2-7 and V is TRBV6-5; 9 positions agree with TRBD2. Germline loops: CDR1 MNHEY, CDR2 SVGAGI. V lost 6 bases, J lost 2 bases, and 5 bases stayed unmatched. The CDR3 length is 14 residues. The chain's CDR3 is CASSIAGEAYEQYF. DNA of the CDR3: TGTGCCAGCAGCATAGCGGGAGAGGCCTACGAGCAGTACTTC.

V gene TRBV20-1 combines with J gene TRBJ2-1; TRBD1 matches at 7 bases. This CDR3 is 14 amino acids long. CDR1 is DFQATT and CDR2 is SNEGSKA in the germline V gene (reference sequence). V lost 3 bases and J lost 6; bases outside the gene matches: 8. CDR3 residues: CSASPTGPFNEQFF. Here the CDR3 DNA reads TGCAGTGCTAGTCCGACAGGGCCCTTCAATGAGCAGTTCTTC.

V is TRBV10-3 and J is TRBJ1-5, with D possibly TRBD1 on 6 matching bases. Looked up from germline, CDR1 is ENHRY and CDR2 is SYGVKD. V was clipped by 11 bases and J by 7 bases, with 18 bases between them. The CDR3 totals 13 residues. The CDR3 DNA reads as TGTGCCTCGACGGTGGGTCAGGGGCAGCCCCAGCATTTT. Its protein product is CASTVGQGQPQHF.

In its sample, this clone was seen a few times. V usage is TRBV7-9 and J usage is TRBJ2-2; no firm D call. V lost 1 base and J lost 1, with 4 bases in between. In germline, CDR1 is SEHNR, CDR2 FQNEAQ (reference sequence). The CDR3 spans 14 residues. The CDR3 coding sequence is TGTGCCAGCAGCTTAGATAGGAACACCGGGGAGCTGTTTTTT. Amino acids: CASSLDRNTGELFF.

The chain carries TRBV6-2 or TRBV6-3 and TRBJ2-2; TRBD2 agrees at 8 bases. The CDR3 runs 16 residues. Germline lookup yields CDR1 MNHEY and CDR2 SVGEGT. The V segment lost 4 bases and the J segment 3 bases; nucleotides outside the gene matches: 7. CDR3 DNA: TGTGCCAGCAGTTCCCTAAGCGGGGGATACACCGGGGAGCTGTTTTTT. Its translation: CASSSLSGGYTGELFF.

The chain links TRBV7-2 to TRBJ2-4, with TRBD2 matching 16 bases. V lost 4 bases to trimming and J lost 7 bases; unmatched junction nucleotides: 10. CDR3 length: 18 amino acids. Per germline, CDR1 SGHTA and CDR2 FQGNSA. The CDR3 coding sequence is TGTGCCAGCAGCTCCCCCGGGACTAGCGGGGGGGCCACCAACATTCAGTACTTC. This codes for CASSSPGTSGGATNIQYF.

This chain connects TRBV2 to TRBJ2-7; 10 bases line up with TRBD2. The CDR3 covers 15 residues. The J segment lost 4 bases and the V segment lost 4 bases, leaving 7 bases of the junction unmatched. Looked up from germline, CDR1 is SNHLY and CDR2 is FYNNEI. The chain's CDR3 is CASSGGIAGGYEQYF. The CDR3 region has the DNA TGTGCCAGCAGTGGGGGAATAGCGGGAGGATACGAGCAGTACTTC.

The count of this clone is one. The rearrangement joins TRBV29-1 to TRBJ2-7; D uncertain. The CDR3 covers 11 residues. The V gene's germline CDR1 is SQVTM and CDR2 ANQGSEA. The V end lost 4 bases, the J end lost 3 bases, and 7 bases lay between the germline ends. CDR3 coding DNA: TGCAGCGTTGGCGAGAGCTACGAGCAGTACTTC. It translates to CSVGESYEQYF.

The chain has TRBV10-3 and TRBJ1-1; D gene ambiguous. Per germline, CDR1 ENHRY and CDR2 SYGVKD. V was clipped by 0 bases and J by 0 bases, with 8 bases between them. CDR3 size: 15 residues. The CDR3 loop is CAISESAQMNTEAFF. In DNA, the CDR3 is TGTGCCATCAGTGAGTCTGCACAGATGAACACTGAAGCTTTCTTT.

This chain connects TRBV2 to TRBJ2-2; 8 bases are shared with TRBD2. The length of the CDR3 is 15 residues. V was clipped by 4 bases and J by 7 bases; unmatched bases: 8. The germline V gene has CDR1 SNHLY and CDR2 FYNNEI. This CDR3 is CASSVGAGAGGELFF. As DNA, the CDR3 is TGTGCCAGCAGTGTAGGAGCGGGAGCGGGCGGGGAGCTGTTTTTT.

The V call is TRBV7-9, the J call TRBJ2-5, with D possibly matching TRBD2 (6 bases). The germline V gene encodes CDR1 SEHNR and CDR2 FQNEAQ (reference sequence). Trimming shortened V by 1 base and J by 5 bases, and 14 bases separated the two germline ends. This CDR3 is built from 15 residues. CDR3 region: CASSLGGGLSETQYF. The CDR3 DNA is TGTGCCAGCAGCTTAGGAGGAGGGCTCAGTGAGACCCAGTACTTC.

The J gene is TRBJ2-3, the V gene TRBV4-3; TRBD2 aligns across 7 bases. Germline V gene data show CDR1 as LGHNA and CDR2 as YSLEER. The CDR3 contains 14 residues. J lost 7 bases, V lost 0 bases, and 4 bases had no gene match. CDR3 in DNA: TGCGCCAGCAGCCAAGATCCTAGCGGTAATACGCAGTATTTT. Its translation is CASSQDPSGNTQYF.

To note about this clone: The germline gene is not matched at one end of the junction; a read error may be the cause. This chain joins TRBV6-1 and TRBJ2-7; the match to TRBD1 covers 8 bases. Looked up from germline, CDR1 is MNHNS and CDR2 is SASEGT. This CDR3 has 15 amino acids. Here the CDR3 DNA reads TGTGCCAGCAGAGAAGGACAGGGCGTATCCTACGAGCAGTACTTC. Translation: CASREGQGVSYEQYF.

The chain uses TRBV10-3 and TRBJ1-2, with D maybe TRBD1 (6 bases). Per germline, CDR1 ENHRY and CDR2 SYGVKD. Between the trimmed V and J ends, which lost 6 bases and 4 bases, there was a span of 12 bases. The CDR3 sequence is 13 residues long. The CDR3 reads CAIRITGIYGYTF. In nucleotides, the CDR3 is TGTGCCATCAGGATTACAGGGATCTATGGCTACACCTTC.

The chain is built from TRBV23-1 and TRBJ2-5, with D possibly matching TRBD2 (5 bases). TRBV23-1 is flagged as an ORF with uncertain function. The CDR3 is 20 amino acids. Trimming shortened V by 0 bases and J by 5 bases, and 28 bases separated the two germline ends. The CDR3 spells CASSQSVGPGSDLQRETQYF. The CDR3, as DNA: TGCGCCAGCAGTCAATCGGTGGGCCCGGGGAGCGATCTTCAACGGGAGACCCAGTACTTC.

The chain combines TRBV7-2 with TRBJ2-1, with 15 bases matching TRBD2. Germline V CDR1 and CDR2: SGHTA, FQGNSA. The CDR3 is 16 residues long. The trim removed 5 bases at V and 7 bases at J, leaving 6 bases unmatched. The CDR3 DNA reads TGTGCCAGCAGCGAAGGGACTAGCGGGGGGCAGAATGAGCAGTTCTTC. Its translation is CASSEGTSGGQNEQFF.

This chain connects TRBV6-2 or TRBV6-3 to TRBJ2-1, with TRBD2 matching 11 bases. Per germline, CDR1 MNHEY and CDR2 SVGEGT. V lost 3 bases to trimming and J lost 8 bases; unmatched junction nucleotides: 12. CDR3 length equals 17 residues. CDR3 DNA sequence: TGTGCCAGCAGTTATTCCGTAGCGGGAGGGCCGGGGGATGAGCAGTTCTTC. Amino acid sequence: CASSYSVAGGPGDEQFF.

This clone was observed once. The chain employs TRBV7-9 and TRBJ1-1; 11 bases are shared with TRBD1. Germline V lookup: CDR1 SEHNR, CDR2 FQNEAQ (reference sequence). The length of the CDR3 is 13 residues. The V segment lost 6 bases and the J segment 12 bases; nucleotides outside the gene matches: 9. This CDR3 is CASSQGQGASPFF. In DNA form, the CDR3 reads TGTGCCAGCAGTCAAGGACAGGGGGCTTCACCTTTCTTT.

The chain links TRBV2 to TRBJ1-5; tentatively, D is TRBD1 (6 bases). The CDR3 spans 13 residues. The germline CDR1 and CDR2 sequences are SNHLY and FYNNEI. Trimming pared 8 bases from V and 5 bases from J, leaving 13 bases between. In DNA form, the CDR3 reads TGTGCCAGCGGACAGTACGAGGATCAGCCCCAGCATTTT. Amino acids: CASGQYEDQPQHF.

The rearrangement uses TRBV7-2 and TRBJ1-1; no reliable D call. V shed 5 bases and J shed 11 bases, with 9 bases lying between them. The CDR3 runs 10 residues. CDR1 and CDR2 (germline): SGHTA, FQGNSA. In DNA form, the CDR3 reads TGTGCCAGCAGCAACCGAGTGGCTTTCTTT. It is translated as CASSNRVAFF.

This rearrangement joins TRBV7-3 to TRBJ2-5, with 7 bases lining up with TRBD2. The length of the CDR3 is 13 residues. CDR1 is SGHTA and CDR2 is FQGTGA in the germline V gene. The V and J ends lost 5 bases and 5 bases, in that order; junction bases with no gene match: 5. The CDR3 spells CASSLGLGETQYF. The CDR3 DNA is TGTGCCAGCAGCCTCGGACTAGGGGAGACCCAGTACTTC. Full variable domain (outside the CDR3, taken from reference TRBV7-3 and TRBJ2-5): GAGVSQTPSNKVTEKGKYVELRCDPISGHTALYWYRQSLGQGPEFLIYFQGTGAADDSGLPNDRFFAVRPEGSVSTLKIQRTERGDSAVYLCASSLGLGETQYFGPGTRLLVL.